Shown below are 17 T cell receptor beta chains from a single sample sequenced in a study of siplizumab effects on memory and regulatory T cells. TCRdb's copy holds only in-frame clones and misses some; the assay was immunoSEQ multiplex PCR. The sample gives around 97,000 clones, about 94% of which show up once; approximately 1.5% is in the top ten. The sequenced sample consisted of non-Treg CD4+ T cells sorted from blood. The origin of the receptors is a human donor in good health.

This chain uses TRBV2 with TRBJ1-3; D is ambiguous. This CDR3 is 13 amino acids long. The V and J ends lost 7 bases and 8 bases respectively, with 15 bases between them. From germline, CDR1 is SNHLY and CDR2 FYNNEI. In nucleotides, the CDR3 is TGTGCCAGCAATGAGAACCTTGGGGACACCATATATTTT. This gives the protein CASNENLGDTIYF.

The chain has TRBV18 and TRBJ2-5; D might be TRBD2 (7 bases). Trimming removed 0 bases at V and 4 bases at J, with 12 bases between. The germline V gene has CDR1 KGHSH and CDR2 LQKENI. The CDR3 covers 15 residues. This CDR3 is CASSPPKGGAETQYF. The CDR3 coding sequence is TGTGCCAGCTCACCACCAAAGGGGGGGGCAGAGACCCAGTACTTC. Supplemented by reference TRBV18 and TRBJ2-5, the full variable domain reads NAGVMQNPRHLVRRRGQEARLRCSPMKGHSHVYWYRQLPEEGLKFMVYLQKENIIDESGMPKERFSAEFPKEGPSILRIQQVVRGDSAAYFCASSPPKGGAETQYFGPGTRLLVL.

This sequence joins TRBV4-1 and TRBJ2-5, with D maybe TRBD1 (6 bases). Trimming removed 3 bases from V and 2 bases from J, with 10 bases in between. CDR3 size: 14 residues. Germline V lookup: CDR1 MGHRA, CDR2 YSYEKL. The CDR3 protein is CASSQTGAQETQYF. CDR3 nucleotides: TGCGCCAGCAGCCAGACAGGAGCTCAAGAGACCCAGTACTTC.

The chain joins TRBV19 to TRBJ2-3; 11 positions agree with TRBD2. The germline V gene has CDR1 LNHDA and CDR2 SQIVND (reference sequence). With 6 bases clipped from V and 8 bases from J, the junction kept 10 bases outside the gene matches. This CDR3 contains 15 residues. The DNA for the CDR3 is TGTGCCAGTAGCCGTGGAGGGCTAGCGGGGGGTACGCAGTATTTT. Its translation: CASSRGGLAGGTQYF.

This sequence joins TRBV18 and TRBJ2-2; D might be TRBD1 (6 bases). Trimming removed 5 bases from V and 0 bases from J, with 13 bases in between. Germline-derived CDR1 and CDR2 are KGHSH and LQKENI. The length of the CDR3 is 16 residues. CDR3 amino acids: CASSGDRTANTGELFF. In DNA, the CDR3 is TGTGCCAGCTCAGGGGACCGGACAGCGAACACCGGGGAGCTGTTTTTT.

The CDR3 bases are TGTGCCAGCAGCTTAGACGGACTGATCGGTGAAGCTTTCTTT. It specifies CASSLDGLIGEAFF. This sequence joins TRBV11-2 and TRBJ1-1; D is unresolved. Trimming pared 0 bases from V and 7 bases from J, leaving 12 bases between. CDR3 size: 14 residues. CDR1 is SGHAT, CDR2 FQNNGV, per germline.

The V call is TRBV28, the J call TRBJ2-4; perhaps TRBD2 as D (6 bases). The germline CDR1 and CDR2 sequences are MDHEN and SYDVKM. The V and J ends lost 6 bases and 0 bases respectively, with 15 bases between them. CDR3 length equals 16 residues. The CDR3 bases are TGTGCCAGCAGCCTGACGGGAGAACTAGCCAAAAACATTCAGTACTTC. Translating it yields CASSLTGELAKNIQYF.

CDR3 in amino acids: CASSRGSNGNTIYF. The CDR3 DNA is TGTGCCAGCTCACGGGGGTCTAATGGAAACACCATATATTTT. The rearrangement joins TRBV18 to TRBJ1-3; tentatively, D is TRBD1 (5 bases). Germline V gene lookup returns CDR1 KGHSH and CDR2 LQKENI. V was clipped by 4 bases and J by 3 bases, with 10 bases between them. CDR3 length: 14 amino acids.

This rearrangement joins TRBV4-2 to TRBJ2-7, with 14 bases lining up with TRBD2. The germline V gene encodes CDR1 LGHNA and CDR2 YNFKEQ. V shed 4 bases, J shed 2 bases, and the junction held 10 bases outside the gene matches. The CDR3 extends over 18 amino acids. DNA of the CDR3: TGTGCCAGCAGCCGGGGACTAGCGGGAGAGGCGCAAGCCTACGAGCAGTACTTC. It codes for CASSRGLAGEAQAYEQYF.

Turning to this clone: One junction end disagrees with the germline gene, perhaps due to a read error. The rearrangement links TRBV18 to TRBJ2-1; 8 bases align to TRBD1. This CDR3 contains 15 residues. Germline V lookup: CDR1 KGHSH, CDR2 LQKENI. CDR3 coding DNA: TGTGCCAGCTCACCGAACATGGACAGGGCCAATAAGCAGTTCTTC. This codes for CASSPNMDRANKQFF.

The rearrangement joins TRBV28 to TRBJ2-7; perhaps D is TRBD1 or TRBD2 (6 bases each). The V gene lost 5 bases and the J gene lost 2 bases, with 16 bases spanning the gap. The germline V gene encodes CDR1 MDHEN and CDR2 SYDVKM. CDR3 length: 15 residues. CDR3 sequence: CASSTWGASTYEQYF. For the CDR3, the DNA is TGTGCCAGCAGTACTTGGGGGGCGAGCACCTACGAGCAGTACTTC.

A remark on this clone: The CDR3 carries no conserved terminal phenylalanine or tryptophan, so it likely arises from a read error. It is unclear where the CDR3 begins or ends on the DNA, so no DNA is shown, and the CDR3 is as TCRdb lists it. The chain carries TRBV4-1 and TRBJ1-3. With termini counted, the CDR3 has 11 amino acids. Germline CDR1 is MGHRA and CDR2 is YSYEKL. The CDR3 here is CASSQFYVAPG.

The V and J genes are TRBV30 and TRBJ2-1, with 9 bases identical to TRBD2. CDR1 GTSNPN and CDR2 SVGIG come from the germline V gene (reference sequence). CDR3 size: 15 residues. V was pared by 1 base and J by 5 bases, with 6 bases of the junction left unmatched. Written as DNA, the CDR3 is TGTGCCTGGAGTGGACTAGCGGAAACCAACAATGAGCAGTTCTTC. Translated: CAWSGLAETNNEQFF.

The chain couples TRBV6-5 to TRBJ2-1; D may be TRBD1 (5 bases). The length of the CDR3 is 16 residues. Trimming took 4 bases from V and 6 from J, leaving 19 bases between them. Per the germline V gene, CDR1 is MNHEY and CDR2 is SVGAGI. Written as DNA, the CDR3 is TGTGCCAGCAGTTGGGGCGCCAGGGCCTATGGCAATGAGCAGTTCTTC. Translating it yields CASSWGARAYGNEQFF.

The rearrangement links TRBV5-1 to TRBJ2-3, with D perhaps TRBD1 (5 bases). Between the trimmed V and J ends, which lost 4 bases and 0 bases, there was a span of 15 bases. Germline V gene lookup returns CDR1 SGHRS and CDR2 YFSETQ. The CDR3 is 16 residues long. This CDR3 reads CASSRGATASTDTQYF. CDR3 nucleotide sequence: TGCGCCAGCAGCCGCGGAGCGACAGCTAGCACAGATACGCAGTATTTT.

CDR3 sequence reads: CASSLSGANQPQHF. Written as DNA, the CDR3 is TGTGCCAGCAGCTTATCTGGGGCCAATCAGCCCCAGCATTTT. J is TRBJ1-5 and V is TRBV7-9; tentative D call: TRBD1 (5 bases). This CDR3 is 14 amino acids long. V was pared by 2 bases and J by 3 bases, with 8 bases between. Germline V lookup: CDR1 SEHNR, CDR2 FQNEAQ (reference sequence).

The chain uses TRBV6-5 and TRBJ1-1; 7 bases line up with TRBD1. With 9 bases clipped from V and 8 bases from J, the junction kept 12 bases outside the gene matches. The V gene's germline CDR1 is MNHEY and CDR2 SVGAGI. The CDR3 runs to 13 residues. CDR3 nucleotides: TGTGCCAGTTTAAACGTACAGGGGCGAGAAGCTTTCTTT. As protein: CASLNVQGREAFF.